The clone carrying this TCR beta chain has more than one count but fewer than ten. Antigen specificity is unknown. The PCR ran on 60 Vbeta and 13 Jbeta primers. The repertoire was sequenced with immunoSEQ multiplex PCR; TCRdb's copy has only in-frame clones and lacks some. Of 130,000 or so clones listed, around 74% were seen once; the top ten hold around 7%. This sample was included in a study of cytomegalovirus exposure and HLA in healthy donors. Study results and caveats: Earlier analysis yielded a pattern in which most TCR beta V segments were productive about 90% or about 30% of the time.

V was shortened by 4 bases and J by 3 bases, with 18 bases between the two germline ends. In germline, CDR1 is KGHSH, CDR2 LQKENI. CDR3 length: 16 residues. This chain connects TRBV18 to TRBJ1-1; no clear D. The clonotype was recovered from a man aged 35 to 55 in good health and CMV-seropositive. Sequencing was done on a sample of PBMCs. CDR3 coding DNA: TGTGCCAGCTCACTCACGGGGTTCCCGAGCGACACTGAAGCTTTCTTT. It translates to CASSLTGFPSDTEAFF.